This passage covers 7 T cell receptor beta chains from one sample sequenced in a study of cytomegalovirus exposure and HLA in healthy donors. PCR employed 60 Vbeta and 13 Jbeta primers. The table came from immunoSEQ multiplex PCR; TCRdb's copy has only in-frame clones and leaves some out. The repertoire consists of about 140,000 clones, with over 70% occurring once and the leading ten covering roughly 0.87%. Sequencing was carried out using PBMCs. The source is a man younger than 35 in good health and CMV-seronegative.

This chain joins TRBV12-5 and TRBJ1-3; D uncertain. The CDR3 totals 18 residues. Germline V CDR1 and CDR2: LGHNT, FRNRAP. Trimming shortened V by 2 bases and J by 2 bases, and 19 bases separated the two germline ends. CDR3 coding DNA: TGTGCTAGTGGTTTGTCCCGGTTGGTCCTGAGGCCTGGAAACACCATATATTTT. It codes for CASGLSRLVLRPGNTIYF.

This clone was picked up a small number of times. The rearrangement uses TRBV13 and TRBJ2-7; weak D call: TRBD2 (5 bases). The CDR3 runs 15 residues. Germline V gene lookup returns CDR1 PRHDT and CDR2 FYEKMQ (reference sequence). V lost 1 base and J lost 0, with 10 bases in between. The DNA for the CDR3 is TGTGCCAGCAGCTTAGCCCGAACTAGCTCCTACGAGCAGTACTTC. Encoded protein: CASSLARTSSYEQYF.

The V and J genes are TRBV21-1 and TRBJ1-4; the DNA was not used to check the table's D call, TRBD1. TRBV21-1 is given as a pseudogene. The CDR3 is made up of 14 amino acids. The CDR3 DNA sequence: TGTGCCACCTTACTGACAGGGGATAATGAAAAACTGTTTTTT. It specifies CATLLTGDNEKLFF.

This rearrangement joins TRBV11-2 to TRBJ2-1; a weak D match, TRBD2 (6 bases). CDR1 is SGHAT and CDR2 is FQNNGV in the germline V gene. V dropped 10 bases and J dropped 1 base, with 14 bases sitting between them. This CDR3 is built from 14 residues. For the CDR3, the DNA is TGTGCCACCGTCCGGGACTCATCCTACAATGAGCAGTTCTTC. This sequence encodes CATVRDSSYNEQFF.

V is TRBV15 and J is TRBJ1-3, with 9 bases identical to TRBD1. After removal of 1 base from V and 1 base from J, the junction contained 5 bases not matched to a gene. Germline V gene sequence: CDR1 LNHNV, CDR2 YYDKDF (reference sequence). This CDR3 region has 17 residues. DNA of the CDR3: TGTGCCACCAGCAGAGTTGGGACAGGGAGGTCTGGAAACACCATATATTTT. It is translated as CATSRVGTGRSGNTIYF.

The chain couples TRBV4-2 to TRBJ2-7, with 8 positions matching TRBD1. The CDR3 totals 15 residues. Per germline, CDR1 LGHNA and CDR2 YNFKEQ. J gave up 3 bases and V 0 bases, and 4 bases lay outside the gene matches. The CDR3 coding sequence is TGTGCCAGCAGCCAAGATCCGGACAGGGACTACGAGCAGTACTTC. The encoded protein is CASSQDPDRDYEQYF.

This chain links TRBV5-1 with TRBJ1-1, with a weak D call TRBD1 (6 bases). The germline CDR1 and CDR2 sequences are SGHRS and YFSETQ. The CDR3 spans 14 residues. Trimming shortened V by 4 bases and J by 4 bases, and 14 bases separated the two germline ends. The CDR3 sequence is CASSATGWSTEAFF. DNA of the CDR3: TGCGCCAGCAGCGCTACAGGGTGGAGCACTGAAGCTTTCTTT.